Each of the 6 T cell receptor beta chains below was sequenced from the same sample in a study of T cell responses to AZD1222 COVID-19 vaccine. Some clones are missing from TCRdb's copy, which holds only in-frame ones; the method was immunoSEQ multiplex PCR. There are 100,000 to 120,000 clones in the sample; about nine tenths occur only once, and roughly 2.7% lies in the top ten. Sample: peripheral blood, taken 28 days after the second AZD1222 dose. Every receptor here comes from an adult who received the AZD1222 COVID-19 vaccine.

The V gene is TRBV11-3, the J gene TRBJ2-7, with D perhaps TRBD2 (7 bases). Deletions cut 5 bases from V and 3 bases from J, with 11 bases between. Germline V gene data show CDR1 as SGHNT and CDR2 as YENEEA. The CDR3 sequence is 13 residues long. In DNA, the CDR3 is TGTGCCAGCAGCCGGGGAGGGGGCTACGAGCAGTACTTC. Encoded protein: CASSRGGGYEQYF.

J is TRBJ2-3 and V is TRBV7-2; 7 nucleotides line up with TRBD1. Trimming cost V 6 bases and J 4 bases; bases outside gene matches: 16. The CDR3 covers 17 residues. Germline V gene sequence: CDR1 SGHTA, CDR2 FQGNSA. CDR3 bases: TGTGCCAGCAGAAAATTCAGGGACAGCCGGCTCCCAGATACGCAGTATTTT. Protein product: CASRKFRDSRLPDTQYF. The full variable domain, with the rest looked up from reference TRBV7-2 and TRBJ2-3, is GAGVSQSPSNKVTEKGKDVELRCDPISGHTALYWYRQSLGQGLEFLIYFQGNSAPDKSGLPSDRFSAERTGGSVSTLTIQRTQQEDSAVYLCASRKFRDSRLPDTQYFGPGTRLTVL.

The V and J genes are TRBV19 and TRBJ1-2; D is perhaps TRBD1 (6 bases). Germline CDR1 reads LNHDA; CDR2 reads SQIVND (reference sequence). This CDR3 is built from 17 residues. With 3 bases removed from V and 3 bases from J, the gap between germline ends came to 20 bases. The CDR3 DNA is TGTGCCAGTAGTATCTCCCCCGACAGGCGGGCAGACTATGGCTACACCTTC. This sequence encodes CASSISPDRRADYGYTF. The complete variable domain, with remaining parts taken from reference TRBV19 and TRBJ1-2, reads DGGITQSPKYLFRKEGQNVTLSCEQNLNHDAMYWYRQDPGQGLRLIYYSQIVNDFQKGDIAEGYSVSREKKESFPLTVTSAQKNPTAFYLCASSISPDRRADYGYTFGSGTRLTVV.

This chain joins TRBV6-5 and TRBJ1-5; no reliable D call. Germline values: CDR1 MNHEY, CDR2 SVGAGI. The length of the CDR3 is 14 residues. V was shortened by 11 bases and J by 3 bases, with 17 bases between the two germline ends. CDR3 region: CAAAVGQLNQPQHF. CDR3 in DNA: TGTGCCGCCGCTGTTGGGCAACTCAATCAGCCCCAGCATTTT.

This chain links TRBV7-2 with TRBJ1-5, with D possibly matching TRBD1 (6 bases). Trimming stripped 5 bases from V and 4 bases from J, with 9 bases between. The germline V gene has CDR1 SGHTA and CDR2 FQGNSA. This CDR3 contains 13 residues. The CDR3: CASSPDRNQPQHF. As DNA, the CDR3 is TGTGCCAGCAGCCCTGACAGGAATCAGCCCCAGCATTTT.

This clone was found once. This chain links TRBV5-6 with TRBJ2-3; D is uncertain. The CDR3 is 15 amino acids. Trimming removed 6 bases from V and 2 bases from J, with 16 bases in between. In germline, CDR1 is SGHDT, CDR2 YYEEEE. CDR3 residues: CASTMGLPDTDTQYF. The CDR3 DNA is TGTGCCAGCACCATGGGGTTGCCCGACACAGATACGCAGTATTTT.